These T cell receptor beta chains were read from a single sample in a study of blood T cell repertoires in COVID-19. Sequenced by immunoSEQ multiplex PCR; TCRdb stores in-frame clones only, minus some. The sample lists approximately 140,000 clones; approximately 84% were seen once. The sample comprised PBMCs or T cells enriched from blood (not recorded which). The receptors were gathered from a man in his fifties or sixties in a cohort exposed to, infected with or recovered from COVID-19 (not recorded which). Each CDR3 is given with its conserved first and last residue. The D gene is left open where the match is weak. Clone size is shown for a subset of rows, as once, few, many or a class of expanded clone.

d_call,j_call,v_call,clone_size,cdr3_nt,cdr3_aa
NA,TRBJ2-5,TRBV28,NA,TGTGCCAGCAGTCGGACTGGTAGGGCCCAGTACTTC,CASSRTGRAQYF
NA,TRBJ1-6,TRBV6-5,NA,TGTGCCAGCACCCCTAAGAGGCTCAGTTCACCCCTCCACTTT,CASTPKRLSSPLHF
TRBD1,TRBJ2-5,TRBV27,NA,TGTGCCAGCAGTTCCGCTCAGGGGGCTGGGGAGACCCAGTACTTC,CASSSAQGAGETQYF
NA,TRBJ1-6,TRBV19,few,TGTGCCAGTAGAACCGCCACAGGAACAGATTCACCCCTCCACTTT,CASRTATGTDSPLHF
TRBD2,TRBJ2-5,TRBV6-2/TRBV6-3,NA,TGTGCCAGCAGTTCGACTAGCGGGGGGTCCCAAGAGACCCAGTACTTC,CASSSTSGGSQETQYF
NA,TRBJ1-5,TRBV7-9,NA,TGTGCCAGCAGCTTAGTCGGGTCACGGCAGCCCCAGCATTTT,CASSLVGSRQPQHF
NA,TRBJ1-6,TRBV6-5,NA,TGTGCCAGCAGGCGAGGCACAGGGAATTCACCCCTCCACTTT,CASRRGTGNSPLHF
NA,TRBJ1-2,TRBV25-1,NA,TGTGCCAGCAGTGCTGGGGGGGGCTACACCTTC,CASSAGGGYTF
TRBD1,TRBJ1-1,TRBV2,NA,TGTGCCAGACAGGGGGGAGATGTCACTGAAGCTTTCTTT,CARQGGDVTEAFF
NA,TRBJ1-4,TRBV6-1,once,TGTGCCAGCAGTGAAAGTCTGTCAGAGGCTGAAAAACTGTTTTTT,CASSESLSEAEKLFF
NA,TRBJ2-1,TRBV14,NA,TGTGCCAGCAGCCAAGTAGGACAGACGTTTGGTGAGCAGTTCTTC,CASSQVGQTFGEQFF
NA,TRBJ1-6,TRBV5-6,NA,TGTGCCAGCAGCTTGCCGGGGGGAGGCTCACCCCTCCACTTT,CASSLPGGGSPLHF
NA,TRBJ2-1,TRBV7-2,few,TGTGCCAGCAGCTTAAGGGGGGGCACGTATGAGCAGTTCTTC,CASSLRGGTYEQFF
NA,TRBJ2-2,TRBV24-1,NA,TGTGCCACCAGTGATTTCGAGGGGGGGCCCGGGGAGCTGTTTTTT,CATSDFEGGPGELFF
NA,TRBJ2-7,TRBV4-1,NA,TGCGCCAGCAGCCAAGATCTCCGGGCGGGGGCTCTGCAGTACTTC,CASSQDLRAGALQYF
NA,TRBJ1-3,TRBV30,NA,TGTGCCTGGAGACCGACCGGGGGACCAAACACCATATATTTT,CAWRPTGGPNTIYF
NA,TRBJ2-7,TRBV18,once,TGTGCCAGCTCACCACGTCGGGGTCCCTACGAGCAGTACTTC,CASSPRRGPYEQYF
TRBD1,TRBJ1-2,TRBV7-6,few,TGTGCCAGCAGCCAACAGGGGTACGGCTACACCTTC,CASSQQGYGYTF
TRBD2,TRBJ2-7,TRBV6-5,NA,TGTGCCAGCAGTCGGGGGGGATACTCCTACGAGCAGTACTTC,CASSRGGYSYEQYF
TRBD2,TRBJ2-5,TRBV30,NA,TGTGCCTGGAGGCCGAAATCGGGGCGGGGGTTCACAGAGACCCAGTACTTC,CAWRPKSGRGFTETQYF
NA,TRBJ1-3,TRBV11-2,few,TGTGCCAGCACCACTCCGTCCGGGAACACCATATATTTT,CASTTPSGNTIYF
TRBD1,TRBJ2-2,TRBV27,NA,TGTGCCAGCAGTAACATTGGGACAGGGTGGTTCGGCACCGGGGAGCTGTTTTTT,CASSNIGTGWFGTGELFF
NA,TRBJ1-5,TRBV7-2,NA,TGTGCCAGCAGCGCCTCCTATAGCAATCAGCCCCAGCATTTT,CASSASYSNQPQHF
NA,TRBJ1-2,TRBV28,once,TGTGCCAGCAGGACAGAACCCCTCCGGGGGGGCTACACCTTC,CASRTEPLRGGYTF
NA,TRBJ1-5,TRBV27,once,TGTGCCAGCAGTCCCCTAAGACGGGTTGATAGCAATCAGCCCCAGCATTTT,CASSPLRRVDSNQPQHF
NA,TRBJ1-1,TRBV12-3/TRBV12-4,NA,TGTGCCAGCACCCCCGGCGGGGGGATCCAAGCTTTCTTT,CASTPGGGIQAFF
TRBD1,TRBJ1-2,TRBV6-5,NA,TGTGCCAGCAGTTATTCCGGACAGGGAGTTTATGGCTACACCTTC,CASSYSGQGVYGYTF
NA,TRBJ1-1,TRBV4-1,NA,TGCGCCAGCAGCCAAGATCAGGGGAGTCGTAATGAAGCTTTCTTT,CASSQDQGSRNEAFF
NA,TRBJ2-3,TRBV12-2,NA,TGTGCAAGTCGCTTGCTGTGGCGGAAATCAAGCACAGATACGCAGTATTTT,CASRLLWRKSSTDTQYF
TRBD1,TRBJ2-7,TRBV7-2,NA,TGTGCCAGCAGCTTTGAACAGCTCCGGGACAGGTCCTACGAGCAGTACTTC,CASSFEQLRDRSYEQYF
TRBD1,TRBJ1-2,TRBV7-2,NA,TGTGCCAGCAGCACACGTACTGGGACAGGGACTTTC,CASSTRTGTGTF
NA,TRBJ2-7,TRBV20-1,few,TGCAGTGCTAAGGAGGTAGGCGAGCAGTACTTC,CSAKEVGEQYF
TRBD1,TRBJ2-7,TRBV4-2,few,TGTGCCAGCAGCCAAGTGGGACAGCCTTACGAGCAGTACTTC,CASSQVGQPYEQYF
TRBD1,TRBJ2-2,TRBV3-1/TRBV3-2,NA,TGTGCCAGCAGCCAAGGGACAGGGGTAGGCGGGGAGCTGTTTTTT,CASSQGTGVGGELFF
NA,TRBJ2-5,TRBV10-3,NA,TGTGCCATCAGAAACAGCGACAGGGAGGTCCAAGAGACCCAGTACTTC,CAIRNSDREVQETQYF
NA,TRBJ2-3,TRBV3-1/TRBV3-2,NA,TGTGCCAGCAGCCGGAGAGGCTCAAAGAGCACAGATACGCAGTATTTT,CASSRRGSKSTDTQYF
NA,TRBJ2-1,TRBV6-2/TRBV6-3,NA,TGTGCCAGCAGTTACCTGGGGGGGCGTGAGCAGTTCTTC,CASSYLGGREQFF
NA,TRBJ1-6,TRBV21-1,NA,TGTGCCAGCAGCACCTCCGGGACAGGGTCTCCCTCCTATAATTCACCCCTCCACTTT,CASSTSGTGSPSYNSPLHF
NA,TRBJ2-3,TRBV19,NA,TGTGCCAGTAGTATAGCGGCGACACGCTCTGAAGATACGCAGTATTTT,CASSIAATRSEDTQYF
NA,TRBJ2-3,TRBV6-5,once,TGTGCCAGCAGTTACTCTCCAGCCGGGAACCCGTATTTT,CASSYSPAGNPYF
NA,TRBJ1-6,TRBV18,NA,TGTGCCAGCTCACCGAACCAGGGCTATAATTCACCCCTCCACTTT,CASSPNQGYNSPLHF
NA,TRBJ1-1,TRBV10-2,NA,TGCGCCAGCAGTGAAAGGGGAAGGCTAGGAACTGAAGCTTTCTTT,CASSERGRLGTEAFF